The 30 T cell receptor beta chains listed next were all sequenced from one sample in a study of identifying expanded T cells in peripheral blood. Profiling relied on immunoSEQ multiplex PCR, and the TCRdb table lists in-frame clones only, not all of them. This table has about 82,000 clones, roughly 89% appearing once. Input material: blood. The receptor source for this set is a person aged 18 to 70 in good health.

V and J are TRBV6-6 and TRBJ1-2; TRBD1 might be the D (5 bases). In germline, CDR1 is MNHNY, CDR2 SVGAGI (reference sequence). CDR3 size: 16 residues. Trimming removed 1 base from V and 6 bases from J, with 18 bases in between. CDR3 nucleotide sequence: TGTGCCAGCAGTTACTTAGATAGGGGTGGTAATGATGGCTACACCTTC. Its translation: CASSYLDRGGNDGYTF.

The rearrangement uses TRBV5-4 and TRBJ2-5; a possible D gene is TRBD2 (7 bases). The germline V gene encodes CDR1 SGHNT and CDR2 YYREEE (reference sequence). This CDR3 has 15 residues. Trimming stripped 2 bases from V and 4 bases from J, with 15 bases between. The DNA for the CDR3 is TGTGCCAGCAGCTTTCTGATAGGGGGGGGAGAGACCCAGTACTTC. Protein: CASSFLIGGGETQYF.

CDR3: CAISEGGGSYNSPLHF. CDR3 DNA: TGTGCCATCAGTGAGGGTGGGGGCTCCTATAATTCACCCCTCCACTTT. This chain joins TRBV10-3 and TRBJ1-6; D is possibly TRBD1 (5 bases). V lost 2 bases, J lost 0 bases, and 8 bases lay in between. The CDR3 covers 16 residues. Germline lookup yields CDR1 ENHRY and CDR2 SYGVKD.

The chain has TRBV29-1 and TRBJ2-5, with D hard to call. CDR3 length: 13 residues. V lost 4 bases and J lost 4, with 13 bases in between. Germline assignment: CDR1 SQVTM and CDR2 ANQGSEA. The CDR3 DNA reads TGCAGCGTTGCACTAATACACGGAGAGACCCAGTACTTC. Its protein product is CSVALIHGETQYF.

This clone was found many times. The genes are TRBV30 and TRBJ2-3; the match to TRBD1 covers 10 bases. CDR3 length: 15 residues. Germline V lookup: CDR1 GTSNPN, CDR2 SVGIG (reference sequence). With V trimmed by 4 bases and J by 2 bases, 6 bases remained unmatched. The CDR3 sequence: CAWTLTGGHTDTQYF. The CDR3 nucleotides read TGTGCCTGGACTCTGACAGGGGGCCACACAGATACGCAGTATTTT.

The V and J genes are TRBV5-1 and TRBJ2-3; D is possibly TRBD1 or TRBD2 (5 bases each). Germline CDR1 SGHRS, CDR2 YFSETQ. The CDR3 has 20 amino acids. The V end was cut by 0 bases, the J end by 2 bases, with 25 bases between. The chain's CDR3 is CASSLVGGSWGSPLTDTQYF. DNA for the CDR3: TGCGCCAGCAGCTTGGTGGGTGGTTCCTGGGGGTCACCACTCACAGATACGCAGTATTTT.

CDR3 sequence: CASSKGLLAKNIQYF. In nucleotides, the CDR3 is TGTGCCAGCAGCAAGGGACTTTTAGCCAAAAACATTCAGTACTTC. This chain connects TRBV21-1 to TRBJ2-4; the D call in the table, TRBD2, was not verified against the DNA. TRBV21-1 is described as a pseudogene. The CDR3 is made up of 15 amino acids.

The chain is built from TRBV4-1 and TRBJ1-5; possible D gene TRBD1, 6 bases. The CDR3 is 17 residues long. Germline V gives CDR1 MGHRA, CDR2 YSYEKL. V dropped 0 bases and J dropped 4 bases, with 16 bases sitting between them. The CDR3 region has the DNA TGCGCCAGCAGCCAAGATGGGGGGCGCGGGGGAAATCAGCCCCAGCATTTT. Protein product: CASSQDGGRGGNQPQHF.

The chain employs TRBV6-5 and TRBJ1-1, with TRBD1 matching over 7 bases. The junction had 4 bases not matched to a gene; V was cut back by 2 bases and J by 1 base. Germline CDR1 reads MNHEY; CDR2 reads SVGAGI. The CDR3 has 15 amino acids. CDR3 sequence (DNA): TGTGCCAGCAGTTACCTGGACAGGCAGAACACTGAAGCTTTCTTT. This encodes CASSYLDRQNTEAFF.

The V and J genes are TRBV18 and TRBJ1-5; possibly TRBD1 for D (5 bases). This CDR3 has 15 amino acids. The ends were cut back, 3 bases at V and 1 base at J, with 10 bases in the middle. Germline values: CDR1 KGHSH, CDR2 LQKENI. In DNA, the CDR3 is TGTGCCAGCTCACCGGGGGGTCCCAGCAATCAGCCCCAGCATTTT. Translating gives CASSPGGPSNQPQHF.

The rearrangement uses TRBV19 and TRBJ1-6; TRBD1 matches 9 bases. The CDR3 extends over 17 amino acids. From germline, CDR1 is LNHDA and CDR2 SQIVND (reference sequence). The ends lost 6 bases at V and 5 bases at J; junction bases unmatched: 11. The CDR3 protein is CASRQHRTGVNNSPLHF. The CDR3 DNA sequence: TGTGCCAGTAGGCAACACAGGACAGGGGTAAATAATTCACCCCTCCACTTT.

This chain connects TRBV7-9 to TRBJ2-7; unclear D gene. Germline CDR1 SEHNR, CDR2 FQNEAQ (reference sequence). The length of the CDR3 is 11 residues. Trimming took 5 bases from V and 5 from J, leaving 7 bases between them. CDR3 loop: CASSHAHEQYF. The CDR3 DNA reads as TGTGCCAGCAGCCACGCCCACGAGCAGTACTTC.

The V and J genes are TRBV30 and TRBJ1-2; D remains unclear. Germline V gene sequence: CDR1 GTSNPN, CDR2 SVGIG (reference sequence). Trimming left V 4 bases short and J 4 bases short, with 13 bases between. The CDR3 is 13 residues long. The CDR3 DNA reads as TGTGCCTGGATACAGTCGGATGGCTATGGCTACACCTTC. As protein: CAWIQSDGYGYTF.

The gene calls are TRBV5-6 and TRBJ2-6; no definite D call. Looked up from germline, CDR1 is SGHDT and CDR2 is YYEEEE. This CDR3 is built from 17 residues. V was trimmed by 2 bases and J by 2 bases, leaving 14 bases between them. The CDR3: CASSFGLTQTGANVLTF. CDR3 bases: TGTGCCAGCAGCTTCGGCCTAACCCAAACTGGGGCCAACGTCCTGACTTTC.

The chain recombines TRBV2 with TRBJ1-2; D not resolved. Deletions cut 0 bases from V and 6 bases from J, with 5 bases between. Germline CDR1 and CDR2: SNHLY and FYNNEI. The CDR3 loop spans 12 amino acids. CDR3 sequence (DNA): TGTGCCAGCAGTGAAGCGGTAGATGGCTACACCTTC. Encoded protein: CASSEAVDGYTF.

The gene calls are TRBV28 and TRBJ1-1; D unclear. Germline V gives CDR1 MDHEN, CDR2 SYDVKM. Trimming took off 7 bases at V and 9 bases at J, with 21 bases between the two ends. This CDR3 is built from 14 residues. DNA of the CDR3: TGTGCCAGCATTGCCCCGGGGTCCGCCGGAAAAGCTTTCTTT. Translation gives CASIAPGSAGKAFF. Full variable domain (rest looked up from reference TRBV28 and TRBJ1-1): DVKVTQSSRYLVKRTGEKVFLECVQDMDHENMFWYRQDPGLGLRLIYFSYDVKMKEKGDIPEGYSVSREKKERFSLILESASTNQTSMYLCASIAPGSAGKAFFGQGTRLTVV.

The rearrangement links TRBV29-1 to TRBJ1-1; D unclear. Trimming cost V 6 bases and J 2 bases, with 16 bases left between them. Germline V gene data show CDR1 as SQVTM and CDR2 as ANQGSEA. The CDR3 covers 14 residues. For the CDR3, the DNA is TGCAGCGTAACCCAAGGGTATGGAAACACTGAAGCTTTCTTT. Its translation is CSVTQGYGNTEAFF.

The chain recombines TRBV9 with TRBJ1-1; 8 bases align to TRBD1. The CDR3 is 15 amino acids. V lost 3 bases to trimming and J lost 8 bases; unmatched junction nucleotides: 12. In germline, CDR1 is SGDLS, CDR2 YYNGEE. The CDR3 protein is CASSAHQDRAVEAFF. The CDR3 bases are TGTGCCAGCAGCGCCCATCAGGACAGGGCTGTAGAAGCTTTCTTT.

The rearrangement joins TRBV11-3 to TRBJ2-1; 9 bases line up with TRBD1. The CDR3 runs to 15 residues. The J segment lost 4 bases and the V segment lost 7 bases, leaving 8 bases of the junction unmatched. The V gene's germline CDR1 is SGHNT and CDR2 YENEEA. The CDR3: CASTQDRGQYNEQFF. In DNA, the CDR3 is TGTGCCAGCACCCAGGACAGGGGACAGTACAATGAGCAGTTCTTC. Full variable domain (missing parts from reference TRBV11-3 and TRBJ2-1): EAGVVQSPRYKIIEKKQPVAFWCNPISGHNTLYWYLQNLGQGPELLIRYENEEAVDDSQLPKDRFSAERLKGVDSTLKIQPAELGDSAVYLCASTQDRGQYNEQFFGPGTRLTVL.

J is TRBJ1-2 and V is TRBV5-4; no definite D call. The length of the CDR3 is 12 residues. Germline-derived CDR1 and CDR2 are SGHNT and YYREEE (reference sequence). The V gene lost 5 bases and the J gene lost 0 bases, with 5 bases spanning the gap. The CDR3 nucleotides are TGTGCCAGCAGGGATTCTAACTATGGCTACACCTTC. Amino acid sequence: CASRDSNYGYTF.

This chain joins TRBV7-3 and TRBJ2-1, with a tentative D call TRBD2 (6 bases). The CDR3 spans 16 residues. Trimming removed 1 base from V and 0 bases from J, with 10 bases in between. Germline V lookup: CDR1 SGHTA, CDR2 FQGTGA. Here the CDR3 DNA reads TGTGCCAGCAGCTTAAGTTTGGGGGGCTCCTACAATGAGCAGTTCTTC. Amino acid sequence: CASSLSLGGSYNEQFF.

This clone has more than one count but fewer than ten. The gene calls are TRBV7-9 and TRBJ1-5; 7 positions match TRBD1. V was pared by 10 bases and J by 6 bases, with 12 bases of the junction left unmatched. This CDR3 contains 14 residues. Germline lookup yields CDR1 SEHNR and CDR2 FQNEAQ (reference sequence). The CDR3 DNA reads TGTGCCACAGGTCGTCTACAGGGGATTCAGCCCCAGCATTTT. Its translation: CATGRLQGIQPQHF.

This chain connects TRBV6-6 to TRBJ2-7; 8 nucleotides match TRBD1. Germline lookup yields CDR1 MNHNY and CDR2 SVGAGI (reference sequence). Trimming at V came to 6 bases and at J to 0 bases, leaving 4 bases not matched to a gene. The CDR3 totals 14 residues. CDR3 amino acids: CASRPGTGSYEQYF. The CDR3, as DNA: TGTGCCAGCAGGCCCGGGACAGGCTCCTACGAGCAGTACTTC.

The CDR3 region is CASRAQGQGDSGYTF. The CDR3 region has the DNA TGTGCCAGCAGGGCCCAAGGACAGGGGGACAGTGGCTACACCTTC. This chain joins TRBV2 and TRBJ1-2, with TRBD1 matching 10 bases. Per the germline V gene, CDR1 is SNHLY and CDR2 is FYNNEI. The ends lost 6 bases at V and 7 bases at J; junction bases unmatched: 11. This CDR3 contains 15 residues. The full variable domain, with the rest looked up from reference TRBV2 and TRBJ1-2, is EPEVTQTPSHQVTQMGQEVILRCVPISNHLYFYWYRQILGQKVEFLVSFYNNEISEKSEIFDDQFSVERPDGSNFTLKIRSTKLEDSAMYFCASRAQGQGDSGYTFGSGTRLTVV.

The rearrangement joins TRBV27 to TRBJ2-1; 10 bases fit TRBD2. The V gene's germline CDR1 is MNHEY and CDR2 SMNVEV (reference sequence). The V and J ends lost 2 bases and 9 bases, in that order; junction bases with no gene match: 10. The CDR3 is 16 amino acids. The CDR3 reads CASSLQLLAGRGEQFF. In DNA form, the CDR3 reads TGTGCCAGCAGTTTACAGTTACTAGCGGGACGGGGTGAGCAGTTCTTC.

V and J are TRBV7-2 and TRBJ2-7; possibly TRBD1 or TRBD2 for D (5 bases each). The CDR3 is 16 residues long. Trimming removed 1 base at V and 0 bases at J, with 13 bases between. Germline loops: CDR1 SGHTA, CDR2 FQGNSA. The CDR3 here is CASSLGGGSISYEQYF. CDR3 DNA sequence: TGTGCCAGCAGCTTAGGGGGCGGGTCGATCTCCTACGAGCAGTACTTC.

The CDR3 region has the DNA TGTGCCAGCAGCTTAGTAGGCGGGCCCTACGAGCAGTACTTC. This translates into CASSLVGGPYEQYF. This chain links TRBV7-9 with TRBJ2-7; a weak D match, TRBD2 (5 bases). V gave up 1 base and J gave up 2 bases, with 9 bases separating them. The CDR3 consists of 14 residues. Germline CDR1 reads SEHNR; CDR2 reads FQNEAQ (reference sequence).

The chain links TRBV11-2 to TRBJ2-7, with D hard to call. With 1 base removed from V and 5 bases from J, the gap between germline ends came to 3 bases. Germline CDR1 SGHAT, CDR2 FQNNGV. The length of the CDR3 is 11 residues. DNA of the CDR3: TGTGCCAGCAGCTTAGTGGACGAGCAGTACTTC. Amino acid sequence: CASSLVDEQYF.

The rearrangement uses TRBV5-1 and TRBJ1-2, with D tentatively TRBD1 (6 bases). V was shortened by 4 bases and J by 2 bases, with 12 bases between the two germline ends. The CDR3 has 14 residues. Germline CDR1 and CDR2: SGHRS and YFSETQ. The CDR3 loop reads CASSTQTGNYGYTF. For the CDR3, the DNA is TGCGCCAGCAGCACTCAGACAGGAAACTATGGCTACACCTTC. Looking up the rest from reference TRBV5-1 and TRBJ1-2 gives the full variable domain: KAGVTQTPRYLIKTRGQQVTLSCSPISGHRSVSWYQQTPGQGLQFLFEYFSETQRNKGNFPGRFSGRQFSNSRSEMNVSTLELGDSALYLCASSTQTGNYGYTFGSGTRLTVV.

The chain links TRBV12-5 to TRBJ2-7; perhaps TRBD1 as D (6 bases). Germline loops: CDR1 LGHNT, CDR2 FRNRAP. The CDR3 runs 14 residues. V was pared by 5 bases and J by 6 bases, with 17 bases between. The CDR3 sequence is CASGPSQGVGEQYF. The CDR3 nucleotides read TGTGCTAGTGGTCCGTCACAGGGAGTGGGCGAGCAGTACTTC.